A selection of T cell receptor beta chains follows, all from one sample in a study of shared T cell receptors in the human thymus. Repertoires were generated with immunoSEQ multiplex PCR, while TCRdb's copy carries only in-frame clones and drops some. This sample has roughly 560,000 clones; around three quarters occur once, and the top ten carry roughly 0.013%. This same sample was also part of a study on human thymus T cells.

The material sequenced was thymocytes. These receptors were taken from a boy under two years old with a congenital heart defect. CDR3s include the opening cysteine and the closing phenylalanine or tryptophan. A D gene is named only where the DNA matches it firmly. Clone size is shown for a subset of rows, as once, few, many or a class of expanded clone.

j_call: TRBJ2-7
v_call: TRBV2
clone_size: NA
d_call: NA
cdr3_nt: TGTGCCAACCTGCTGGGTAGCGGCGAGCAGTACTTC
cdr3_aa: CANLLGSGEQYF

j_call: TRBJ2-1
v_call: TRBV29-1
clone_size: NA
d_call: NA
cdr3_nt: TGCAGCGTTGGTCTAGCGCCATACAATGAGCAGTTCTTC
cdr3_aa: CSVGLAPYNEQFF

j_call: TRBJ2-7
v_call: TRBV28
clone_size: NA
d_call: NA
cdr3_nt: TGTGCCACCTTCTTGACCGGGCGGGGAGGTTACGAGCAGTACTTC
cdr3_aa: CATFLTGRGGYEQYF

j_call: TRBJ2-7
v_call: TRBV27
clone_size: NA
d_call: TRBD1
cdr3_nt: TGTGCCAGCAGTTTATCTCCCGCTTGGAGACAGGGTACCTACGAGCAGTACTTC
cdr3_aa: CASSLSPAWRQGTYEQYF

j_call: TRBJ2-1
v_call: TRBV14
clone_size: NA
d_call: NA
cdr3_nt: TGTGCCAGCAGCCAAGATTGGAGCGGATACAATGAGCAGTTCTTC
cdr3_aa: CASSQDWSGYNEQFF

j_call: TRBJ2-3
v_call: TRBV4-3
clone_size: NA
d_call: NA
cdr3_nt: TGCGCCAGCAGCCAAGTTCGGGGAACCACAGATACGCAGTATTTT
cdr3_aa: CASSQVRGTTDTQYF

j_call: TRBJ2-7
v_call: TRBV4-3
clone_size: NA
d_call: NA
cdr3_nt: TGCGCCAGCAGCCAAAATCGGAGACTATTATACGAGCAGTACTTC
cdr3_aa: CASSQNRRLLYEQYF

j_call: TRBJ2-5
v_call: TRBV7-9
clone_size: NA
d_call: NA
cdr3_nt: TGTGCCAGCAGGGGCAGGGGCTTGGAGACCCAGTACTTC
cdr3_aa: CASRGRGLETQYF

j_call: TRBJ2-1
v_call: TRBV7-6
clone_size: NA
d_call: NA
cdr3_nt: TGTGCCAGCAGCTTATTTGCGGGACGGGACAATGAGCAGTTCTTC
cdr3_aa: CASSLFAGRDNEQFF

j_call: TRBJ1-2
v_call: TRBV6-5
clone_size: few
d_call: NA
cdr3_nt: TGTGCCAGCCTGGGGACCCGGGGGGACGGCTACACCTTC
cdr3_aa: CASLGTRGDGYTF

j_call: TRBJ1-3
v_call: TRBV6-1
clone_size: NA
d_call: NA
cdr3_nt: TGTGCCAGCAGTGAAATTGGTCCGTGGAGCTCTGGAAACACCATATATTTT
cdr3_aa: CASSEIGPWSSGNTIYF

j_call: TRBJ1-3
v_call: TRBV5-4
clone_size: NA
d_call: NA
cdr3_nt: TGTGCCAGCAGCTTGGGGCAGGCGTCCTCTGGAAACACCATATATTTT
cdr3_aa: CASSLGQASSGNTIYF

j_call: TRBJ2-4
v_call: TRBV14
clone_size: once
d_call: NA
cdr3_nt: TGTGCCAGCAGCCCCCAGGCAGGGTCAGAAAACATTCAGTACTTC
cdr3_aa: CASSPQAGSENIQYF

j_call: TRBJ2-1
v_call: TRBV27
clone_size: once
d_call: TRBD2
cdr3_nt: TGTGCCAGCAGTTCCCTAGCGGGGTTGGGCAATGAGCAGTTCTTC
cdr3_aa: CASSSLAGLGNEQFF

j_call: TRBJ2-7
v_call: TRBV2
clone_size: NA
d_call: NA
cdr3_nt: TGTGCCAGCAGCCGGGACTGGCCCTACGAGCAGTACTTC
cdr3_aa: CASSRDWPYEQYF

j_call: TRBJ1-4
v_call: TRBV5-1
clone_size: NA
d_call: NA
cdr3_nt: TGCGCCAGCAGCTTTCTCAGGGATGGCAATGAAAAACTGTTTTTT
cdr3_aa: CASSFLRDGNEKLFF

j_call: TRBJ2-5
v_call: TRBV18
clone_size: NA
d_call: NA
cdr3_nt: TGTGCCAGCTCAGGATCGCGTCAGCGGCATCCCCAGTACTTC
cdr3_aa: CASSGSRQRHPQYF

j_call: TRBJ1-1
v_call: TRBV4-1
clone_size: NA
d_call: NA
cdr3_nt: TGCGCCAGCAGCCTTTCTCCGGGACTCTTGACTGAAGCTTTCTTT
cdr3_aa: CASSLSPGLLTEAFF

j_call: TRBJ2-7
v_call: TRBV6-5
clone_size: NA
d_call: TRBD1
cdr3_nt: TGTGCCAGCAGTGCAGGGGGCGCGGGGTATGAGCAGTACTTC
cdr3_aa: CASSAGGAGYEQYF

j_call: TRBJ2-7
v_call: TRBV4-3
clone_size: NA
d_call: TRBD1
cdr3_nt: TGCGCCAGCCAGGAGACAGGGCCGAGCTCAGCCTACGAGCAGTACTTC
cdr3_aa: CASQETGPSSAYEQYF